The present TCR beta chain was sequenced within a study of T-cell memory formation after mild COVID-19. Study information: TCR clusters were mostly confined to one donor each. Study-level results: CD4/CD8 balance held among clones contracting day 15 to 85, and later expanders leaned CD4+.

Trimming took 4 bases from V and 3 from J, leaving 13 bases between them. The germline V gene encodes CDR1 SQVTM and CDR2 ANQGSEA. The CDR3 covers 13 residues. Constant-segment primers and 5'RACE yielded cDNA libraries for TCR alpha and TCR beta, each carrying sample barcodes and UMIs. From the 5' RACE reads, TCRdb called clonotypes with MiXCR, one entry per CDR3 protein. Of 350,000 or so distinct CDR3 sequences listed, roughly 21% are singletons. A remark on this clonotype: Its antigen is undetermined.

The TCR comes from an adult woman who had mild COVID-19 (a few samples of this study predate the infection). Cell type and time point are not known. This chain joins TRBV29-1 and TRBJ2-7; D might be TRBD1 or TRBD2, each matching 6 bases. The sample taken for sequencing was PBMCs or a T cell subset sorted from them (not recorded which). This CDR3 is CSVGTADYYEQYF. As DNA, the CDR3 is TGCAGCGTTGGGACAGCGGACTACTACGAGCAGTACTTC.